In this sample, the clone carrying this TCR beta chain turned up many times. Its antigen is not known. Amplification of TCR beta CDR3 regions was performed using RNA transcripts as template. In the first-round RT-PCR of the TCR CDR3, the HTBI primer set was used. TCRdb used MiXCR to reprocess the multiplex PCR reads, holding one entry per CDR3 protein. The repertoire holds 500,000 to 750,000 distinct CDR3 sequences, with 14% as singletons. This sample is part of a study of T cells in Graves' hyperthyroidism and ophthalmopathy. Overall study context: Blood was drawn when the patient was first diagnosed and still untreated. Regarding the study as a whole: A model using 13 V-J features told ophthalmopathy apart from stable hyperthyroidism. Most thyroid-expanded clonotypes above 0.001 were also found in blood.

The receptor comes from a woman between 18 and 29 years old with Graves' ophthalmopathy. The sequenced sample consisted of blood.

The CDR3 is CASSELGEGAGLGLKQYF. The CDR3 nucleotides are TGTGCCAGCAGTGAATTAGGGGAAGGGGCCGGTCTCGGCCTCAAGCAGTACTTC. This chain links TRBV25-1 with TRBJ2-7; D is perhaps TRBD1 (5 bases). The V end lost 1 base, the J end lost 8 bases, and 27 bases lay between the germline ends. Germline CDR1 is MGHDK and CDR2 is SYGVNS. This CDR3 comprises 18 residues.